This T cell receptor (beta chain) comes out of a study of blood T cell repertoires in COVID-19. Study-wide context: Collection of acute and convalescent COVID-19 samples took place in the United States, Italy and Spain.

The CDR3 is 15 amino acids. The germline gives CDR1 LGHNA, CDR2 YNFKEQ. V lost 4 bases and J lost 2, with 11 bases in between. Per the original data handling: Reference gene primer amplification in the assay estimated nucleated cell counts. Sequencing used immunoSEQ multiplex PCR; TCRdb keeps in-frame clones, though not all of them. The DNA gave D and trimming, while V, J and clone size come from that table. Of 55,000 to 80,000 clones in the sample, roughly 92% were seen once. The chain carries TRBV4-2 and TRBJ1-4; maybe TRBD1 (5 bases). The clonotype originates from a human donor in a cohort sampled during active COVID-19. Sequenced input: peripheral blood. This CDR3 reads CASSRETATNEKLFF. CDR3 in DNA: TGTGCCAGCAGCCGAGAGACAGCCACTAATGAAAAACTGTTTTTT.